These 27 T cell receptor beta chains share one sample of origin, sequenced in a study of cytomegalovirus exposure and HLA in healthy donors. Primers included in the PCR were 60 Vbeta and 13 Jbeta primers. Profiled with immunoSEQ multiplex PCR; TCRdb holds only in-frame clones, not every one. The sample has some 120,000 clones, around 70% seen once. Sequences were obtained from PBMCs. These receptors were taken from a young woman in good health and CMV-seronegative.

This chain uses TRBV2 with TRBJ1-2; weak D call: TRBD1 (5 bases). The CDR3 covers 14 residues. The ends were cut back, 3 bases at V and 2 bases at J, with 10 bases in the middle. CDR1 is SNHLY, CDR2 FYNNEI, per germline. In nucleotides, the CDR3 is TGTGCCAGCAGTGATCCTAAGGGGAACTATGGCTACACCTTC. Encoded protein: CASSDPKGNYGYTF.

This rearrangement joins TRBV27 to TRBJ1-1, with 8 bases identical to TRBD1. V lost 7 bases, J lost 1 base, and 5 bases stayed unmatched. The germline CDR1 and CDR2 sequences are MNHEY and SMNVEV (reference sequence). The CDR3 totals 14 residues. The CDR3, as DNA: TGTGCCAGCATACTAACAGGGGGGAACACTGAAGCTTTCTTT. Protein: CASILTGGNTEAFF.

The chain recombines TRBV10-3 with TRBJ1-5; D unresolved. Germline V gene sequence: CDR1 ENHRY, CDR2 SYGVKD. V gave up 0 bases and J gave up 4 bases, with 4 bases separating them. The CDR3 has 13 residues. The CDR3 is CAISESSNQPQHF. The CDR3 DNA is TGTGCCATCAGTGAGTCGAGTAATCAGCCCCAGCATTTT.

The CDR3 sequence: CASSQGQGSHEKLFF. In DNA, the CDR3 is TGTGCCAGCAGCCAGGGACAGGGGTCTCATGAAAAACTGTTTTTT. This chain uses TRBV11-2 with TRBJ1-4, with TRBD1 matching over 10 bases. After removal of 5 bases from V and 6 bases from J, the junction contained 6 bases not matched to a gene. The V gene's germline CDR1 is SGHAT and CDR2 FQNNGV. The length of the CDR3 is 15 residues.

Written as DNA, the CDR3 is TGTGCCAGCAGTAACTACGGGACAGGGGTAGACTCCTATAATTCACCCCTCCACTTT. Its translation: CASSNYGTGVDSYNSPLHF. J is TRBJ1-6 and V is TRBV28, with 10 nucleotides matching TRBD1. Germline CDR1 reads MDHEN; CDR2 reads SYDVKM. This CDR3 spans 19 amino acids. Losses at the gene ends were 5 bases for V and 0 bases for J; bases not matched to a gene: 10. Full variable domain (outside the CDR3, taken from reference TRBV28 and TRBJ1-6): DVKVTQSSRYLVKRTGEKVFLECVQDMDHENMFWYRQDPGLGLRLIYFSYDVKMKEKGDIPEGYSVSREKKERFSLILESASTNQTSMYLCASSNYGTGVDSYNSPLHFGNGTRLTVT.

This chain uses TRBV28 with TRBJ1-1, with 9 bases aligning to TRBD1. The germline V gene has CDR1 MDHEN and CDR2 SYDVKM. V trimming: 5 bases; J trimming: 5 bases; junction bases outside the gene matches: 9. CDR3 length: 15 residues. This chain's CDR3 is CASSPPTGGLTEAFF. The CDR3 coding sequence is TGTGCCAGCAGTCCCCCTACAGGGGGCTTAACTGAAGCTTTCTTT.

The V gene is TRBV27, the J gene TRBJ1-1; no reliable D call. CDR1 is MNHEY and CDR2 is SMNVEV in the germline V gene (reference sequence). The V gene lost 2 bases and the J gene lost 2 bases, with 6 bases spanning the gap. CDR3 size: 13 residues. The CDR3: CASSLGPNTEAFF. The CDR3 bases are TGTGCCAGCAGTTTAGGGCCAAACACTGAAGCTTTCTTT.

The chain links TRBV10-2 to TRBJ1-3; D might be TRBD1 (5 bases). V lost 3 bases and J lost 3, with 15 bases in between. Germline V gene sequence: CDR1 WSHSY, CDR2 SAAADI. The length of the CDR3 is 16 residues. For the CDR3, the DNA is TGCGCCAGCAGTGATGGTAGCAGGGTGGTTGGAAACACCATATATTTT. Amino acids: CASSDGSRVVGNTIYF.

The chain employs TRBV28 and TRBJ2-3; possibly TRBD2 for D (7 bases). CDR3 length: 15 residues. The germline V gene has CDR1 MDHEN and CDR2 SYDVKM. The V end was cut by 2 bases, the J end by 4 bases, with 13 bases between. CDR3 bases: TGTGCCAGCAGTTTAGGGGGGGCGCGCTCAGATACGCAGTATTTT. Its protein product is CASSLGGARSDTQYF.

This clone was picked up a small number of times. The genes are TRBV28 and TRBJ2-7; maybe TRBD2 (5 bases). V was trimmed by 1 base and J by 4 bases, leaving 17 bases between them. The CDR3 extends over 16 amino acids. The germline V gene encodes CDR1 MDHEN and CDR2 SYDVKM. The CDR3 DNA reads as TGTGCCAGCAGTTTATCGGAAGGAGGACTCTCTTACGAGCAGTACTTC. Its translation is CASSLSEGGLSYEQYF.

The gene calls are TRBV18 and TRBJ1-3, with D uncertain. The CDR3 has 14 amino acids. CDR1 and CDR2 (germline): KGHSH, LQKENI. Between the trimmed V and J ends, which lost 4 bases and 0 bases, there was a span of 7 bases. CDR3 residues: CASSLDSSGNTIYF. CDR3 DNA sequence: TGTGCCAGCTCACTAGATAGCTCTGGAAACACCATATATTTT.

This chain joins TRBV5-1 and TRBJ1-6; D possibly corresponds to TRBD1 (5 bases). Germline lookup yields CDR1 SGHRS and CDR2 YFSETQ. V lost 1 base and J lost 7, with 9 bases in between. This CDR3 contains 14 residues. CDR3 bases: TGCGCCAGCAGCTTGAACTCAGGGAATTCACCCCTCCACTTT. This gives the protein CASSLNSGNSPLHF.

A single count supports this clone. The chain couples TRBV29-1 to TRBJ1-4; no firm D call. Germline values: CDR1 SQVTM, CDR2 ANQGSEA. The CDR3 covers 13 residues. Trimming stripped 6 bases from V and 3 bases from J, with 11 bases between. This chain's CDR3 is CSVQMGANEKLFF. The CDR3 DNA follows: TGCAGCGTACAAATGGGAGCTAATGAAAAACTGTTTTTT.

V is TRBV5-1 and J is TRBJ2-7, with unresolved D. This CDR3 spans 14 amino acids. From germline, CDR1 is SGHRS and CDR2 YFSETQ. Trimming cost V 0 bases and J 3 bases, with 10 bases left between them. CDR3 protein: CASSLGTRNYEQYF. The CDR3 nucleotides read TGCGCCAGCAGCTTGGGCACCAGAAACTACGAGCAGTACTTC.

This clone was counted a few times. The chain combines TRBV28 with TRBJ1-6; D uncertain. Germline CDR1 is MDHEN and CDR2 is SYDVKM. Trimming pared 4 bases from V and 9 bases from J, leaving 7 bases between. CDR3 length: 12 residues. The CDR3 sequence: CASSSGSSPLHF. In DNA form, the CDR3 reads TGTGCCAGCAGTTCCGGGAGTTCACCCCTCCACTTT. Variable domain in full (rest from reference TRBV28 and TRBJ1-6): DVKVTQSSRYLVKRTGEKVFLECVQDMDHENMFWYRQDPGLGLRLIYFSYDVKMKEKGDIPEGYSVSREKKERFSLILESASTNQTSMYLCASSSGSSPLHFGNGTRLTVT.

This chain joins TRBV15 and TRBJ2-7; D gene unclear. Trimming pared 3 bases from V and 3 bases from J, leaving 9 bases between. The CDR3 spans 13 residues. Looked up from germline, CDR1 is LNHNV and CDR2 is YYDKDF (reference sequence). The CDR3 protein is CATSSNTDYEQYF. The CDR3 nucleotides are TGTGCCACCAGCAGTAACACCGACTACGAGCAGTACTTC.

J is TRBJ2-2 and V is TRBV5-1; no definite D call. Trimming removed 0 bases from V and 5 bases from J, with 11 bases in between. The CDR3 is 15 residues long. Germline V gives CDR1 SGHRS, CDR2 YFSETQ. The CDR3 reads CASSLVKRRTGELFF. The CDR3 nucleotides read TGCGCCAGCAGCTTGGTTAAGCGTCGGACCGGGGAGCTGTTTTTT.

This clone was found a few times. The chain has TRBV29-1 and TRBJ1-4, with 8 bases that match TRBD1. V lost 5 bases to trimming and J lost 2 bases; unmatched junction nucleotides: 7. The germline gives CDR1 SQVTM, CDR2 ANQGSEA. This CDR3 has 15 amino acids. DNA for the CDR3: TGCAGCGTTTCGACAGGGGTTCGGACTAATGAAAAACTGTTTTTT. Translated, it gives CSVSTGVRTNEKLFF.

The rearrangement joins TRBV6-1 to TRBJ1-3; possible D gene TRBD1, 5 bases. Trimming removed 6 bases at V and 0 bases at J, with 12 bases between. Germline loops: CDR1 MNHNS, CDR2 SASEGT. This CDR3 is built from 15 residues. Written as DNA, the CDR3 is TGTGCCAGCAGATCAGGGTGGAGCTCTGGAAACACCATATATTTT. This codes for CASRSGWSSGNTIYF.

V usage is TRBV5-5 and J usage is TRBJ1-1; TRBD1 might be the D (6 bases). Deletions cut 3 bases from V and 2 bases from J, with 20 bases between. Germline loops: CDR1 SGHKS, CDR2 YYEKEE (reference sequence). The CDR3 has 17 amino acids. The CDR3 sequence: CASSSSGVRDKNTEAFF. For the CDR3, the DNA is TGTGCCAGCAGCTCCAGCGGGGTCCGGGACAAAAACACTGAAGCTTTCTTT.

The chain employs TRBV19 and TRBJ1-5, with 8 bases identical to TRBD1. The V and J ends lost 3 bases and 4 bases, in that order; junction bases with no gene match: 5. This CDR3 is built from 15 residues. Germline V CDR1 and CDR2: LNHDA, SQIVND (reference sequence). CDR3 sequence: CASSIGGTGNQPQHF. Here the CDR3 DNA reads TGTGCCAGTAGTATCGGAGGGACAGGTAATCAGCCCCAGCATTTT.

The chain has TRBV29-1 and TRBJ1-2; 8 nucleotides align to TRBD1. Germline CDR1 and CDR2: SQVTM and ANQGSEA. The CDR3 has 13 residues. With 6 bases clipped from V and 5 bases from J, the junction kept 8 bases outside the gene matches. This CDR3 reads CSVLQQGGYGYTF. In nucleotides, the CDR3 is TGCAGCGTGCTGCAACAGGGGGGTTATGGCTACACCTTC.

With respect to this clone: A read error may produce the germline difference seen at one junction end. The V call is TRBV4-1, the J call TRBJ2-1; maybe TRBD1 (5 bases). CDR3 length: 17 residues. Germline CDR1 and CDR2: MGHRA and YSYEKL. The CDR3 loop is CASSQEPRRAPDNERFF. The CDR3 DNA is TGCGCCAGCAGCCAAGAACCCCGCAGGGCACCGGACAATGAGCGGTTCTTC.

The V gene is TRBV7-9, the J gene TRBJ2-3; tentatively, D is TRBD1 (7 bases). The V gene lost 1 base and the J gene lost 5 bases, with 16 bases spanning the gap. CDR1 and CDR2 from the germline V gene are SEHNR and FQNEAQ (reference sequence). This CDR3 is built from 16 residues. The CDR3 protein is CASSLDGGRQGDTQYF. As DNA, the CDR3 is TGTGCCAGCAGCTTAGATGGAGGGAGACAGGGAGATACGCAGTATTTT. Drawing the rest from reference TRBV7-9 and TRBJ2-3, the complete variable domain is DTGVSQNPRHKITKRGQNVTFRCDPISEHNRLYWYRQTLGQGPEFLTYFQNEAQLEKSRLLSDRFSAERPKGSFSTLEIQRTEQGDSAMYLCASSLDGGRQGDTQYFGPGTRLTVL.

CDR3 amino acids: CASSPLGNTEAFF. CDR3 DNA: TGCGCCAGCAGCCCACTAGGGAACACTGAAGCTTTCTTT. The chain employs TRBV4-1 and TRBJ1-1; D call uncertain. Germline values: CDR1 MGHRA, CDR2 YSYEKL. The CDR3 length is 13 residues. The V end lost 4 bases, the J end lost 1 base, and 7 bases lay between the germline ends.

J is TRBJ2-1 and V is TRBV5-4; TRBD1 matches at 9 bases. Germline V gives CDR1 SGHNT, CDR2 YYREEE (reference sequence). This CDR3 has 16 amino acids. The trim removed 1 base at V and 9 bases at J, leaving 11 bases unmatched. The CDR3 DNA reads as TGTGCCAGCAGCTTGTCCTCGGGACAGGGAGGGCGTGAGCAGTTCTTC. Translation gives CASSLSSGQGGREQFF.

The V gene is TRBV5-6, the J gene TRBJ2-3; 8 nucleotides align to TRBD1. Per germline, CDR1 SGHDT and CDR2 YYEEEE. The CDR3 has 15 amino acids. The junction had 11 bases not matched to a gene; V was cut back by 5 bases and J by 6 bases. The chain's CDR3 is CASSLDRTGLDTQYF. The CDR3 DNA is TGTGCCAGCAGTTTAGACAGGACAGGGCTGGATACGCAGTATTTT.